A single sample is the source of the 9 T cell receptor beta chains below, sequenced in a study of naive and memory T cell subsets. The beta constant-region primer was an equimolar mix of two oligonucleotides covering TRBC1 and TRBC2. Ligated cDNA was amplified by four rounds of PCR with nested alpha and beta constant-region primers and SP2. MiXCR was run by TCRdb on the UMI-ligation and nested PCR reads, yielding one entry per CDR3 protein. In the table there are tens of thousands of distinct CDR3 sequences, roughly 9.3% of which are singletons. Sequenced input: naive CD8+ T cells from blood. The source of these receptors is a human donor in good health.

This clonotype came up a few times. One end of the junction fails to match germline, which may point to a read error. The V and J genes are TRBV28 and TRBJ2-5; 7 bases agree with TRBD1. Germline V CDR1 and CDR2: MDHEN, SYDVKM. The CDR3 runs 16 residues. CDR3 loop: CATSSLQGLTWQTQYF. The CDR3, as DNA: TGTGCCACCAGTTCCCTACAGGGGCTTACCTGGCAGACCCAGTACTTC.

This clonotype was observed at least ten times. V usage is TRBV20-1 and J usage is TRBJ1-1; D remains ambiguous. CDR1 and CDR2 (germline): DFQATT, SNEGSKA (reference sequence). The CDR3 is 16 residues long. V lost 0 bases to trimming and J lost 4 bases, with 18 bases between them. The CDR3 sequence is CSAREVEGREGTEAFF. The CDR3 nucleotides read TGCAGTGCTAGAGAAGTTGAGGGAAGGGAGGGCACTGAAGCTTTCTTT.

The V gene is TRBV20-1, the J gene TRBJ2-5, with TRBD2 identical over 11 bases. J gave up 2 bases and V 3 bases, and 5 bases lay outside the gene matches. Per the germline V gene, CDR1 is DFQATT and CDR2 is SNEGSKA (reference sequence). The CDR3 sequence is 15 residues long. In DNA form, the CDR3 reads TGCAGTGCTAGCCCAAGGACTAGCGGGCAAGAGACCCAGTACTTC. Encoded protein: CSASPRTSGQETQYF.

This clonotype occurred once. The chain recombines TRBV7-3 with TRBJ2-7; D may be TRBD2 (6 bases). Per the germline V gene, CDR1 is SGHTA and CDR2 is FQGTGA. The CDR3 is 15 amino acids. Trimming cost V 5 bases and J 7 bases, with 21 bases left between them. As DNA, the CDR3 is TGTGCCAGCAGCAAAAGTGTCGGGGGTCTTTATGAGCAGTACTTC. Protein product: CASSKSVGGLYEQYF. The full variable domain, with the rest looked up from reference TRBV7-3 and TRBJ2-7, is GAGVSQTPSNKVTEKGKYVELRCDPISGHTALYWYRQSLGQGPEFLIYFQGTGAADDSGLPNDRFFAVRPEGSVSTLKIQRTERGDSAVYLCASSKSVGGLYEQYFGPGTRLTVT.

The rearrangement uses TRBV20-1 and TRBJ2-7, with 8 bases aligning to TRBD1. V lost 5 bases to trimming and J lost 4 bases; unmatched junction nucleotides: 10. CDR3 length equals 14 residues. Germline V lookup: CDR1 DFQATT, CDR2 SNEGSKA (reference sequence). The CDR3 region has the DNA TGCAGTGCTCTTGAAGGGACAGGAATTTACGAGCAGTACTTC. Translation: CSALEGTGIYEQYF.

The CDR3 spells CASRTYSGANVLTF. DNA for the CDR3: TGTGCCAGCAGGACCTACTCTGGGGCCAACGTCCTGACTTTC. This chain uses TRBV27 with TRBJ2-6; no firm D call. Germline V CDR1 and CDR2: MNHEY, SMNVEV (reference sequence). CDR3 length: 14 residues. V was pared by 6 bases and J by 0 bases, with 6 bases between. Drawing the rest from reference TRBV27 and TRBJ2-6, the complete variable domain is EAQVTQNPRYLITVTGKKLTVTCSQNMNHEYMSWYRQDPGLGLRQIYYSMNVEVTDKGDVPEGYKVSRKEKRNFPLILESPSPNQTSLYFCASRTYSGANVLTFGAGSRLTVL.

There are many counts of this clonotype. The V call is TRBV7-2, the J call TRBJ1-5; D possibly corresponds to TRBD1 (5 bases). The V gene's germline CDR1 is SGHTA and CDR2 FQGNSA. V was shortened by 5 bases and J by 0 bases, with 11 bases between the two germline ends. The CDR3 is made up of 15 amino acids. The CDR3 region has the DNA TGTGCCAGCAGCCCAGGGCTTTATAGCAATCAGCCCCAGCATTTT. This gives the protein CASSPGLYSNQPQHF.

The gene calls are TRBV29-1 and TRBJ2-2; 9 nucleotides match TRBD1. J was trimmed by 6 bases and V by 4 bases; bases with no gene match: 0. The CDR3 runs 12 residues. The germline V gene has CDR1 SQVTM and CDR2 ANQGSEA. The CDR3 loop reads CSVGQGAGELFF. The CDR3 bases are TGCAGCGTTGGACAGGGGGCCGGGGAGCTGTTTTTT.

This clonotype was found many times. J is TRBJ2-7 and V is TRBV29-1, with a possible D match to TRBD1 (5 bases). The CDR3 is made up of 13 amino acids. Germline loops: CDR1 SQVTM, CDR2 ANQGSEA. V lost 6 bases and J lost 1, with 13 bases in between. The CDR3 nucleotides are TGCAGCGTGGACACGGACAAGTCCTACGAGCAGTACTTC. It is translated as CSVDTDKSYEQYF.